This T cell receptor beta chain came from a study of CD8 T cells in ankylosing spondylitis. Ten or more counts support this clonotype. No antigen is known for it. Study conclusions and caveats: Disease-associated clones were reportedly significantly overrepresented in matched ankylosing spondylitis synovial fluid.

TCRdb fed the 5' RACE reads into MiXCR, producing one record per CDR3 protein. The data contain fewer than 250,000 distinct CDR3 sequences, about 11% of them singletons. The V end lost 5 bases, the J end lost 4 bases, and 17 bases lay between the germline ends. CDR3 length equals 15 residues. Germline values: CDR1 SEHNR, CDR2 FQNEAQ (reference sequence). The V and J genes are TRBV7-9 and TRBJ2-5; D ambiguous. This TCR was sampled from a male donor with ankylosing spondylitis or in good health (not recorded which). The source material was blood, either unsorted or a sorted T cell fraction (not recorded which). The CDR3 DNA follows: TGTGCCAGCAGCCTGGGTTCATTCTTCGGAGAGACCCAGTACTTC. It encodes CASSLGSFFGETQYF.